Listed below are T cell receptor beta chains from one sample, sequenced in a study of blood T cell repertoires in COVID-19. The protocol was immunoSEQ multiplex PCR, while the TCRdb copy is restricted to in-frame clones and leaves out a portion. The data show 120,000 or so clones, with 70% to 90% seen just once and about 1.2% held by the top ten. The sequencing sample was made of peripheral blood. The receptors shown here come from a woman older than 75 with acute or convalescent COVID-19. The CDR3 runs from the conserved cysteine through the conserved F or W. D genes are given only for firm matches. The size of a clone is reported for some rows only, either as once, few or many, or as a class for expanded clones.

length: 14
V: TRBV4-1
J: TRBJ2-7
D: NA
size: NA
DNA: TGCGCCAGCAGCCAAGATGGCAAGATCTACGAGCAGTACTTC
CDR3: CASSQDGKIYEQYF

length: 16
V: TRBV5-1
J: TRBJ2-7
D: TRBD1
size: NA
DNA: TGCGCCAGCAGCTTGGGTCAGGGGGCTATATCCTACGAGCAGTACTTC
CDR3: CASSLGQGAISYEQYF

length: 16
V: TRBV11-2
J: TRBJ2-5
D: NA
size: NA
DNA: TGTGCCAGCAGCTTAGAGCTTGGGGCAGCCCAAGAGACCCAGTACTTC
CDR3: CASSLELGAAQETQYF

length: 16
V: TRBV4-2
J: TRBJ1-2
D: TRBD1
size: NA
DNA: TGTGCCAGCAGCCCGGTAACAGGGGAAGGGAACTATGGCTACACCTTC
CDR3: CASSPVTGEGNYGYTF

length: 13
V: TRBV7-6
J: TRBJ2-5
D: TRBD1
size: NA
DNA: TGTGCCAGCAGCTTAGACAGGGGGGAGACCCAGTACTTC
CDR3: CASSLDRGETQYF

length: 13
V: TRBV6-5
J: TRBJ1-6
D: TRBD1
size: NA
DNA: TGTGCCAGCACCGACAGGGTAAATTCACCCCTCCACTTT
CDR3: CASTDRVNSPLHF

length: 15
V: TRBV28
J: TRBJ1-4
D: TRBD1
size: NA
DNA: TGTGCCAGCAGTTCACCACGGGACAGGGTTGAAAAACTGTTTTTT
CDR3: CASSSPRDRVEKLFF

length: 17
V: TRBV4-1
J: TRBJ2-6
D: TRBD1
size: NA
DNA: TGCGCCAGCAGCCAAGAAAAGGGGGCCTCTGGGGCCAACGTCCTGACTTTC
CDR3: CASSQEKGASGANVLTF

length: 14
V: TRBV6-1
J: TRBJ2-7
D: TRBD1
size: NA
DNA: TGTGCCAGCAGTGATGGGACAGGGGGCTACGAGCAGTACTTC
CDR3: CASSDGTGGYEQYF

length: 15
V: TRBV7-2
J: TRBJ1-3
D: NA
size: NA
DNA: TGTGCCAGCAGCTTAGGGTCCTACTCTGGAAACACCATATATTTT
CDR3: CASSLGSYSGNTIYF

length: 16
V: TRBV6-5
J: TRBJ2-2
D: TRBD1
size: NA
DNA: TGTGCCAGCAGTTCGGACAGGGGGCTTGGCACCGGGGAGCTGTTTTTT
CDR3: CASSSDRGLGTGELFF

length: 14
V: TRBV5-1
J: TRBJ2-5
D: TRBD1
size: once
DNA: TGCGCCAGCAGCAAGGGGGCGGGCCAAGAGACCCAGTACTTC
CDR3: CASSKGAGQETQYF

length: 16
V: TRBV11-3
J: TRBJ1-1
D: NA
size: NA
DNA: TGTGCCAGCAGCTTAGGGGGAACAGGTTTTAGCACTGAAGCTTTCTTT
CDR3: CASSLGGTGFSTEAFF

length: 15
V: TRBV2
J: TRBJ2-1
D: TRBD2
size: NA
DNA: TGTGCCAGCAGTTCGGTACTAGCGGGGGTCAATGAGCAGTTCTTC
CDR3: CASSSVLAGVNEQFF

length: 11
V: TRBV3-1/TRBV3-2
J: TRBJ1-3
D: NA
size: NA
DNA: TGTGCCATCGGAGCTGGAAACACCATATATTTT
CDR3: CAIGAGNTIYF

length: 12
V: TRBV2
J: TRBJ2-7
D: TRBD2
size: NA
DNA: TGTGCCACCGGGACTAGCAAGTACGAGCAGTACTTC
CDR3: CATGTSKYEQYF

length: 13
V: TRBV5-1
J: TRBJ2-5
D: NA
size: NA
DNA: TGCGCCAGCAGTCGACAGCCGGAAGAGACCCAGTACTTC
CDR3: CASSRQPEETQYF

length: 16
V: TRBV25-1
J: TRBJ1-2
D: TRBD1
size: NA
DNA: TGTGCCAGCGGAGATCCCCTCGGACAGGGGGCTTGGGGCTACACCTTC
CDR3: CASGDPLGQGAWGYTF

length: 16
V: TRBV7-9
J: TRBJ1-3
D: NA
size: NA
DNA: TGTGCCAGCAGCTCGAGAAGTTTAGTCTCTGGAAACACCATATATTTT
CDR3: CASSSRSLVSGNTIYF

length: 14
V: TRBV5-1
J: TRBJ2-1
D: NA
size: NA
DNA: TGCGCCAGCAGTCCGCTGGGGTTTGAGGGTGAGCAGTTCTTC
CDR3: CASSPLGFEGEQFF

length: 16
V: TRBV7-9
J: TRBJ2-3
D: TRBD1
size: NA
DNA: TGTGCCAGCAGCGACAGACAGGGGGGGAGAACAGATACGCAGTATTTT
CDR3: CASSDRQGGRTDTQYF

length: 13
V: TRBV7-2
J: TRBJ2-1
D: NA
size: NA
DNA: TGTGCCAGCAGCTTTGTTAACGAGGCTGAGCAGTTCTTC
CDR3: CASSFVNEAEQFF

length: 14
V: TRBV29-1
J: TRBJ1-1
D: TRBD1
size: NA
DNA: TGCAGCGTTGGACAGGGGGCAATGAACACTGAAGCTTTCTTT
CDR3: CSVGQGAMNTEAFF

length: 11
V: TRBV13
J: TRBJ1-1
D: NA
size: few
DNA: TGTGCCAGCAGCTTAGGCGGTGAAGCTTTCTTT
CDR3: CASSLGGEAFF

length: 15
V: TRBV18
J: TRBJ1-4
D: NA
size: NA
DNA: TGTGCCAGCTCCCTCCCCGGGGCGGGGAATGAAAAACTGTTTTTT
CDR3: CASSLPGAGNEKLFF

length: 11
V: TRBV6-5
J: TRBJ1-5
D: NA
size: NA
DNA: TGTGCCAGCAGCAGAAATCAGCCCCAGCATTTT
CDR3: CASSRNQPQHF

length: 14
V: TRBV6-7
J: TRBJ2-7
D: NA
size: NA
DNA: TGTGCCAGCAGTCACGGGGGGCTCGCCCTAGAGCAGTACTTC
CDR3: CASSHGGLALEQYF

length: 17
V: TRBV9
J: TRBJ2-1
D: TRBD2
size: NA
DNA: TGTGCCAGCAGCCTCCTAGGAGCGGGAGGTTCCTACAATGAGCAGTTCTTC
CDR3: CASSLLGAGGSYNEQFF